This T cell receptor (beta chain) was retrieved from a study of cytomegalovirus exposure and HLA in healthy donors (TCRdb year 2017). For the study in its entirety: An earlier analysis of 587 of the donors reported roughly 300 Gb of sequence data and some 110 million unique TCR beta sequences obtained from about 170 million T cells. Approximately 300 gigabases of sequencing data and tens of millions of unique TCR sequences were included in an early release covering about 600 HLA-typed donors. Of the approximately 400 genotyped donors, 70% to 90% were placed in the genetic ancestry cluster associated with self-reported Caucasian donors. The study was designed to test whether signatures of past pathogen exposure could be identified by cataloging public T cell receptors. The study profiled the T cell repertoires of under 850 subjects by immunosequencing and related them to cytomegalovirus serostatus. In addition to the first cohort of roughly 670 subjects, a separate validation cohort of over 90 different subjects was used. The study combined high-throughput TCR immunosequencing, statistical association of individual TCRs with disease status, and machine learning to predict cytomegalovirus infection status. To study patterns of TCR occurrence, a later analysis re-analyzed previously published TCR beta repertoires from several hundred donors and added high-resolution HLA genotyping. Rather than drawing on any new phenotypic data, the later analysis identified candidate immune exposures from TCR beta sequences and the way those sequences occurred across donors. An earlier analysis of roughly 580 of the donors used high-throughput TCR beta sequencing to judge whether each TCR beta V gene segment behaved as functional or pseudogenic. Donor age, sex, ethnicity and CMV serostatus were compiled together with the repertoire data. In a later genetic analysis, genome-wide SNP genotypes for about 55% of the roughly 700 donors were used, and that subset was treated as a discovery cohort. All discovery cohort repertoires had been generated using a single sequencing platform. Class I and class II HLA loci were covered by the typing at four-digit resolution. Typing coverage varied by locus: 629-630 donors for A, B, C, DRB1 and DQB1; some 520 for DQA1; about 590 for DPA1; roughly 470 for DPB1. Four or five DR-DQ haplotypes were handled as single units for association and clustering because linkage in the cohort was strong. Among roughly 370 genotyped donors of the cohort, an average of roughly 240,000 unique TCR beta nucleotide sequences were sequenced per donor, roughly 20% of them non-productive. Study-wide conclusions, independent of this receptor: For the cohort, immune exposure information was limited to CMV serostatus. In a later genetic analysis, fewer N-insertions in productive TCRs were reported among donors in an Asian-associated ancestry cluster than the approximately 670-donor mean. Across donors, most TCR sequences were observed very rarely, whereas some public TCRs were present in many individuals. An earlier analysis of approximately 570 of the donors showed that most TCR beta V segments appeared in productive rearrangements either about 90% or about 30% of the time, which broadly matched IMGT annotations. Because the 87-base-pair reads could not distinguish some IMGT-functional V segments, including TRBV6-2 and TRBV6-3, those segments were excluded. When HLA alleles, especially DR and DQ, strongly co-occurred, TCR associations were difficult to assign to individual alleles. The classifier was reported to diagnose cytomegalovirus status with high specificity and sensitivity in both the original cohort and the validation cohort. A later analysis found that most CMV-associated TCR beta chains appeared HLA-restricted, with HLA associations seemingly driven largely by CMV exposure. The study listed 164 TCR beta chains as associated with cytomegalovirus. Because HLA typing was unavailable for some donors at each locus, only the typed subset was used in association tests. A further reported finding was that TCR beta sequences accurately predicted the HLA-A and HLA-B alleles for most subjects in the first cohort. A cluster of highly shared sequence variants was judged likely to be a technical artifact of the sequencing pipeline. In a later analysis, HLA-associated TCR beta chains showed more clonal expansion and lower generation probabilities than non-associated chains that were equally common. In a later analysis, the rate of TCR association differed among HLA loci, with DRB1 alleles having the most associated TCRs and HLA-C alleles having the fewest. At a false discovery rate of 0.05, a later analysis linked 15,000 to 20,000 TCR beta sequences to specific HLA alleles. The authors suggested that the approach could potentially be extended to other disease states and immunological phenotypes. Because counts were too low, more than 15 rarely observed V segments, including chromosome 9 orphons, were left out of the earlier analysis of some 640 of the donors. In this cohort, only TCR beta chains were sequenced, and detectable features were limited by the absence of alpha or paired-chain data. A few of the identified cytomegalovirus-associated TCR beta chains were confirmed in vitro to be specific for cytomegalovirus antigens. Linkage disequilibrium might explain the correlated functional status among segregating V segments, but an unknown experimental factor could not be excluded. The presence/absence analyses assumed that sequencing depth was roughly uniform across donors, and that assumption may not be true. Several of the top co-occurrence clusters appeared to be linked to parvovirus B19, influenza, CMV and Epstein-Barr virus, according to a later analysis. V-gene and J-gene trimming of TCR beta chains was associated with a missense DCLRE1C variant in a later genetic analysis, and the association was replicated in an independent cohort.

In total, 500 to 700 healthy bone marrow donors made up the cohort. At the time of sampling, all cohort members were nominally healthy, though unrecorded immune exposures were likely present. The donor tested CMV seronegative and was one of the 352 seronegative cohort members. Every donor gave a peripheral blood sample, and the peripheral blood mononuclear cells from that sample were used for TCR beta sequencing. Genomic DNA was extracted from the blood cell samples with the Qiagen DNeasy Blood Extraction Kit. The receptor library was made with the immunoSEQ multiplex PCR assay. For the multiplex PCR, a mixture combining 60 forward primers for TCR Vbeta segments and 13 reverse primers for TCR Jbeta segments was used. A multiplex PCR assay on genomic DNA amplified the CDR3 region of rearranged TCR beta genes. The amplified TCR beta libraries were sequenced on the Illumina HiSeq System as 87-base-pair reads. Per the source publication's procedure: Across the 670 or so repertoires, a later analysis counted tens of millions of unique TCR beta chains, roughly 11 million of which were shared by at least two donors. A nearest-neighbor algorithm error-corrected the raw reads and collapsed the reads into unique sequences, merging closely related sequences to remove PCR and sequencing errors. To assign V, D and J gene segments, CDR3 sequences were aligned to IMGT reference sequences. Each retained sequence needed at least a six-nucleotide match to both a V gene segment and a J gene segment. Rearrangements were called productive when the CDR3 lacked stop codons and stayed in frame with V and J; all others were non-productive. Following IMGT convention, CDR3 was defined as the stretch from the second conserved V-encoded cysteine up to the conserved J-encoded phenylalanine. Sequences without an unambiguous match to a single V gene segment were excluded from the earlier analysis of about 640 of the donors. An earlier analysis of 500 to 600 of the donors classified V segments as functional when productive rearrangements were above 56.7% and as segregating when the standard deviation between donors was above 5%. To diagnose cytomegalovirus status from the catalog of TCR beta chain sequences, a statistical classification framework was built. In a later analysis, TCR nucleotide sequences were compared against IMGT/GENE-DB human TR gene sequences so that V and J genes could be assigned. In a later analysis, CDR3 sequences and most-parsimonious VDJ recombination scenarios were assigned using the TCRdist pipeline. In a later analysis, every TCR beta chain was defined by the combination of its CDR3 amino acid sequence and its V-gene family, and reads without a unique V-gene family were dropped. As a way to deal with suspected cross-contamination and a sequencing artifact, a later analysis dropped 450 to 600 nucleotide sequences that were highly shared and had low generation probability. For each public chain, a later analysis derived a clonal expansion index from normalized ranks of inferred template counts within each repertoire. A later analysis computed generation probabilities with a VDJ recombination model fitted to out-of-frame rearrangements, and checked the results against IGoR. In a later analysis, hypergeometric tests were used to score TCR-TCR, TCR-HLA and TCR-CMV co-occurrence, with a repertoire-size bias correction applied to TCR pairs. To estimate false discovery rates, a later analysis permuted the HLA or CMV assignments 20 times. In a later analysis, co-occurring TCRs were grouped with DBSCAN, and TCRdist sequence similarity was added when clustering was performed within HLA-allele-positive subsets. Repertoires with fewer than 30,000 or more than 120,000 public chains were left out of co-occurrence clustering, as were five repertoires with anomalous nucleotide sharing. The table was pulled from immuneACCESS by TCRdb, which kept in-frame rearrangements only. Such tables lose some clones; where checked, under half of the loss comes from unresolved V genes, and the rest has no known cause. V and J calls and clone size come straight from that table; D and trimming were deduced from the DNA. Counted in this sample were 140,000 or so clones; approximately 68% of them appeared once. The ten largest clones add up to over 2% of the sample.

V is pruned by 3 bases and J by 5 bases, leaving 7 bases of the junction without a gene match. Based on the germline V gene (reference sequence), the CDR1 and CDR2 sequences are SEHNR and FQNEAQ. The CDR3 sequence holds 15 residues, the cysteine and phenylalanine included. Only the CDR3 DNA is retained, 45 bases long and in frame from the first base. A word on this clone: It lacks a known antigen. No base-level quality is on record; no much larger clone is a single base apart.

The V gene is TRBV7-9 and the J gene is TRBJ2-7, with TRBD2 matching 10 junction bases. The sequencing sample was made of PBMCs. The clonotype originates from a man in his forties in good health and CMV-seronegative. The CDR3 region has the sequence CASSLTSGYVNEQYF. The DNA sequence is given as TGTGCCAGCAGCTTGACTAGCGGGTACGTGAACGAGCAGTACTTC.